The rows below give T cell receptor beta chains drawn from one sample of a study of CXCR3-negative and CXCR3-positive naive CD8 T cells. Reanalyzing the 5' RACE reads, TCRdb keeps one entry per CDR3 protein, without DNA. This table lists 75,000 to 100,000 distinct CDR3 sequences. The source material was naive CXCR3+ CD8+ T cells from blood. The receptors were sampled from a human donor in good health. Some clones in this sample may be carry-over from other donors' samples. The CDR3 runs from the conserved cysteine through the conserved F or W.

TRBJ2-2	TRBV29-1	CSVGGAISNTGELFF
TRBJ1-3	TRBV7-3	CASSLNSRNTIYF
TRBJ1-1	TRBV19	CASLSLVGTEAFF
TRBJ2-2	TRBV3-1	CASSQEGVLAGTGELFF
TRBJ2-1	TRBV12-3/TRBV12-4	CASSLFAGSSYNEQFF
TRBJ1-2	TRBV12-3/TRBV12-4	CASRFSSQPLGYGYTF
TRBJ1-5	TRBV7-3	CASSPSGSHPQHF
TRBJ2-7	TRBV7-2	CASSWDSSYEQYF
TRBJ1-4	TRBV4-3	CASSARWGEGEKLFF
TRBJ2-7	TRBV12-3/TRBV12-4	CASSGTYEQYF
TRBJ2-7	TRBV28	CASISPRTSYEQYF
TRBJ2-2	TRBV7-9	CANHRTGAKAGELFF
TRBJ1-6	TRBV7-9	CASSLVDGRSYNSPLHF
TRBJ2-7	TRBV7-9	CASSLGLGTNYEQYF
TRBJ2-1	TRBV27	CAAGQGLTYNEQFF
TRBJ2-2	TRBV6-4	CASSENAGVGGELFF
TRBJ2-7	TRBV5-1	CASSAFTSGYNEQYF
TRBJ2-3	TRBV4-2	CASSQWGVSGDTDTQYF
TRBJ2-5	TRBV7-9	CASSLADQETQYF
TRBJ2-3	TRBV4-2	CASSHSETSTDTQYF
TRBJ2-7	TRBV7-8	CASSLGSNSPSYEQYF
TRBJ1-2	TRBV6-1	CASSYIQDLKGGYTF
TRBJ2-7	TRBV5-1	CASSKETGPSYEQYF
TRBJ2-2	TRBV9	CASTETNTGELVF
TRBJ2-7	TRBV18	CASSPVRDSTYEQYF
TRBJ2-1	TRBV19	CASKNYNEQFF
TRBJ2-5	TRBV7-6	CASSGGVWGPYQETQYF
TRBJ2-7	TRBV5-1	CATSTGGPYEQYF
TRBJ1-6	TRBV7-9	CASRTARGPPDSPLHF
TRBJ2-1	TRBV6-5	CASAWVSYNEQFF
TRBJ2-7	TRBV2	CASSAPEDSLDEQYF
TRBJ2-2	TRBV5-1	CASSWSRQTNTGELFF
TRBJ2-7	TRBV29-1	CSVAPGQYSYEQYF
TRBJ2-5	TRBV2	CAVTLRGLQETQYF
TRBJ1-5	TRBV28	CASSLLVTGVRQPQHF
TRBJ2-1	TRBV28	CASSSNGESDEQFF
TRBJ1-1	TRBV7-6	CASSKHEGEAEAFF
TRBJ1-3	TRBV13	CASSRIGQSSGNTIYF
TRBJ2-1	TRBV24-1	CATSESALYLDEQFF
TRBJ2-3	TRBV7-9	CASSLLAGEGDTQYF
TRBJ2-7	TRBV28	CASSSLGGNMVDEQYF
TRBJ2-5	TRBV7-9	CASSPTDREETQYF
TRBJ1-1	TRBV5-1	CASSHGQGRNTEAFF
TRBJ2-2	TRBV6-5	CASSSSSNTGELFF
TRBJ2-7	TRBV12-3/TRBV12-4	CASSPVGTAYEQYF
TRBJ2-6	TRBV7-2	CASSYLQANVLTF
TRBJ2-3	TRBV6-2/TRBV6-3	CASSNSGTTHSHTQYF
TRBJ1-1	TRBV14	CASSPADPNTEAFF
TRBJ2-7	TRBV7-8	CASSLLPDTYEQYF
TRBJ2-3	TRBV7-9	CASSPGGASTDTQYF
TRBJ2-7	TRBV6-4	CASIASGSCEQYF
TRBJ2-7	TRBV7-3	CASSLGPSGFYEQYF
TRBJ1-6	TRBV27	CASRAALSPLHF
TRBJ2-1	TRBV14	CASSQWRGYNEQFF
TRBJ1-1	TRBV4-3	CASSRGWNTEPFF
TRBJ2-3	TRBV7-6	CASSLGWGGTDTQYF
TRBJ2-7	TRBV7-2	CASSSASGAPSYEQYF
TRBJ2-2	TRBV7-8	CASSPVGRTGELFF
TRBJ2-7	TRBV7-9	CASSLRAYEQYF
TRBJ2-2	TRBV29-1	CSVTGNTGELFF